This T cell receptor beta chain is drawn from a study of T-cell reconstitution after alpha-beta-depleted transplantation in children. V lost 6 bases and J 3 bases, leaving 15 bases between the germline ends. CDR1 and CDR2 from the germline V gene are DFQATT and SNEGSKA (reference sequence). The CDR3 runs to 13 residues. A library of TCRbeta sequences, prepared with unique molecular identifiers, was generated. TCRdb itself ran the PCR reads through MiXCR, one entry per CDR3 protein. The sample lists hundreds of thousands of distinct CDR3 sequences, around 12% occurring once. A few counts support this clonotype.

The material sequenced was PBMCs from the stem cell graft donor, taken from the stem cell graft. The chain has TRBV20-1 and TRBJ2-7; D is possibly TRBD1 (6 bases). The origin of this receptor is a human donor who donated a stem cell graft to a child with acute lymphoblastic leukemia. CDR3 sequence: CSAMTGQNYEQYF. CDR3 in DNA: TGCAGTGCCATGACAGGACAAAACTACGAGCAGTACTTC.